These 27 T cell receptor beta chains originate from one sample sequenced in a study of T cell responses to AZD1222 COVID-19 vaccine. Generated by immunoSEQ multiplex PCR, the TCRdb table keeps only in-frame clones and is missing some. The table records approximately 150,000 clones, approximately 90% of them present only once. Source: peripheral blood, taken on day 0 of AZD1222 vaccination. The receptors were gathered from an adult in good health.

Written as DNA, the CDR3 is TGTGCCAGCAGTTCCAGTATGAACGAGCAGTACTTC. Translation gives CASSSSMNEQYF. The rearrangement links TRBV12-3 or TRBV12-4 to TRBJ2-7; D not resolved. This CDR3 region has 12 residues. The V and J ends lost 4 bases and 5 bases respectively, with 9 bases between them.

V usage is TRBV6-2 or TRBV6-3 and J usage is TRBJ1-1, with TRBD1 as a possible D gene (6 bases). V lost 6 bases and J 1 base, leaving 15 bases between the germline ends. Looked up from germline, CDR1 is MNHEY and CDR2 is SVGEGT. The CDR3 runs to 15 residues. The CDR3 nucleotides are TGTGCCAGCAGCTCCCCCGGGGGCTGGAACACTGAAGCTTTCTTT. It is translated as CASSSPGGWNTEAFF.

This chain uses TRBV11-2 with TRBJ2-2; D call uncertain. This CDR3 region has 17 residues. The V end lost 7 bases, the J end lost 1 base, and 19 bases lay between the germline ends. The germline CDR1 and CDR2 sequences are SGHAT and FQNNGV. For the CDR3, the DNA is TGTGCCAGCATCTCGCAGGCGATGGCGCAGAACACCGGGGAGCTGTTTTTT. Its translation: CASISQAMAQNTGELFF. The full variable domain, completed using reference TRBV11-2 and TRBJ2-2, is EAGVAQSPRYKIIEKRQSVAFWCNPISGHATLYWYQQILGQGPKLLIQFQNNGVVDDSQLPKDRFSAERLKGVDSTLKIQPAKLEDSAVYLCASISQAMAQNTGELFFGEGSRLTVL.

The rearrangement links TRBV19 to TRBJ1-5; D remains unclear. The CDR3 extends over 15 amino acids. Germline assignment: CDR1 LNHDA and CDR2 SQIVND (reference sequence). Deletions cut 5 bases from V and 0 bases from J, with 11 bases between. The CDR3 sequence: CASSFPGYSNQPQHF. CDR3 in DNA: TGTGCCAGTAGTTTCCCGGGGTATAGCAATCAGCCCCAGCATTTT.

The rearrangement joins TRBV6-5 to TRBJ2-5; 8 bases map to TRBD2. Losses at the gene ends were 5 bases for V and 9 bases for J; bases not matched to a gene: 14. Germline assignment: CDR1 MNHEY and CDR2 SVGAGI. The CDR3 contains 15 residues. The chain's CDR3 is CASSILGGGPLPQYF. For the CDR3, the DNA is TGTGCCAGCAGTATTCTCGGCGGGGGGCCCCTGCCCCAGTACTTC.

V is TRBV9 and J is TRBJ1-6, with D perhaps matching TRBD1 (6 bases). The CDR3 totals 16 residues. The germline gives CDR1 SGDLS, CDR2 YYNGEE. The V gene lost 4 bases and the J gene lost 7 bases, with 18 bases spanning the gap. The CDR3 DNA follows: TGTGCCAGCAGCCCGACGGGGGGGCGGAGCAATTCACCCCTCCACTTT. Translation: CASSPTGGRSNSPLHF.

This chain joins TRBV4-3 and TRBJ1-3; 7 bases fit TRBD1. Germline V gives CDR1 LGHNA, CDR2 YSLEER. CDR3 length equals 17 residues. J gave up 1 base and V 0 bases, and 6 bases lay outside the gene matches. The CDR3 loop is CASSQDAQGISGNTIYF. CDR3 nucleotide sequence: TGCGCCAGCAGCCAAGATGCACAGGGGATATCTGGAAACACCATATATTTT.

This rearrangement joins TRBV6-5 to TRBJ1-4; 9 bases are shared with TRBD1. J was trimmed by 7 bases and V by 8 bases; bases with no gene match: 5. CDR3 length equals 13 residues. Germline-derived CDR1 and CDR2 are MNHEY and SVGAGI. CDR3 amino acids: CASAGQGSEKLFF. For the CDR3, the DNA is TGTGCCAGCGCGGGACAGGGATCTGAAAAACTGTTTTTT.

In nucleotides, the CDR3 is TGTGCCAGCAGCTTAGCGCTCGGCGGAAGCTCCTACGAGCAGTACTTC. It translates to CASSLALGGSSYEQYF. The chain is built from TRBV7-8 and TRBJ2-7, with unresolved D. The CDR3 extends over 16 amino acids. Trimming cost V 0 bases and J 0 bases, with 12 bases left between them. Germline V CDR1 and CDR2: SGHVS, FQNEAQ.

The rearrangement links TRBV3-1 (or the pseudogene TRBV3-2) to TRBJ1-6; D remains unclear. CDR1 and CDR2 (germline): LGHDT, YNNKEL (reference sequence). V shed 4 bases and J shed 3 bases, with 1 base lying between them. This CDR3 has 12 amino acids. DNA of the CDR3: TGTGCCAGCAGCCTCTATAATTCACCCCTCCACTTT. Protein sequence: CASSLYNSPLHF.

Only a few counts were recorded for this clone. This sequence joins TRBV5-4 and TRBJ2-2, with D perhaps TRBD1 or TRBD2 (6 bases each). Germline V gene sequence: CDR1 SGHNT, CDR2 YYREEE (reference sequence). Trimming pared 3 bases from V and 7 bases from J, leaving 28 bases between. The CDR3 extends over 19 amino acids. CDR3 coding DNA: TGTGCCAGCAGCTCATTGGGGGCACCCGAAGGGGCTAGCGTCGGGGAGCTGTTTTTT. Encoded protein: CASSSLGAPEGASVGELFF. Combining the CDR3 with reference TRBV5-4 and TRBJ2-2 gives the whole variable domain ETGVTQSPTHLIKTRGQQVTLRCSSQSGHNTVSWYQQALGQGPQFIFQYYREEENGRGNFPPRFSGLQFPNYSSELNVNALELDDSALYLCASSSLGAPEGASVGELFFGEGSRLTVL.

CDR3 sequence reads: CASSLSGTGRYGYTF. The CDR3 bases are TGTGCCAGCAGTCTCTCCGGGACAGGGCGCTATGGCTACACCTTC. The chain joins TRBV27 to TRBJ1-2, with 9 bases matching TRBD1. V lost 5 bases to trimming and J lost 4 bases; unmatched junction nucleotides: 8. From germline, CDR1 is MNHEY and CDR2 SMNVEV (reference sequence). The CDR3 spans 15 residues.

The genes are TRBV6-5 and TRBJ1-1, with 11 bases identical to TRBD1. The V gene end was trimmed by 6 bases and the J gene end by 4 bases; junction bases not matched to a gene: 4. The CDR3 has 14 amino acids. Germline values: CDR1 MNHEY, CDR2 SVGAGI. The CDR3 DNA reads as TGTGCCAGCAGCCGGACAGGGGGCGGCACTGAAGCTTTCTTT. Translated: CASSRTGGGTEAFF.

The genes are TRBV11-1 and TRBJ1-2; D unclear. Trimming pared 4 bases from V and 4 bases from J, leaving 19 bases between. CDR1 and CDR2 (germline): SGHAT, FQDESV (reference sequence). The CDR3 contains 16 residues. This chain's CDR3 is CASSSNVEAVSYGYTF. CDR3 nucleotide sequence: TGTGCCAGCAGCTCCAATGTGGAGGCCGTAAGCTATGGCTACACCTTC.

This chain joins TRBV30 and TRBJ2-7; D may be TRBD1 (6 bases). Germline-derived CDR1 and CDR2 are GTSNPN and SVGIG (reference sequence). This CDR3 spans 14 amino acids. V was shortened by 1 base and J by 3 bases, with 13 bases between the two germline ends. The CDR3 here is CAWSGTDGGYEQYF. CDR3 bases: TGTGCCTGGAGTGGGACAGATGGGGGCTACGAGCAGTACTTC.

The genes are TRBV6-2 or TRBV6-3 and TRBJ1-5; TRBD1 matches at 7 bases. With 5 bases clipped from V and 0 bases from J, the junction kept 4 bases outside the gene matches. The CDR3 sequence is 15 residues long. CDR1 and CDR2 (germline): MNHEY, SVGEGT. CDR3 nucleotide sequence: TGTGCCAGCAGTAGGGGGCAATATAGCAATCAGCCCCAGCATTTT. This sequence encodes CASSRGQYSNQPQHF.

The J gene is TRBJ1-3, the V gene TRBV15, with 7 bases that match TRBD1. The CDR3 is 15 residues long. Germline lookup yields CDR1 LNHNV and CDR2 YYDKDF (reference sequence). Trimming took 5 bases from V and 3 from J; bases not matched to a gene: 7. The CDR3 here is CATSGEDRLGNTIYF. In DNA, the CDR3 is TGTGCCACCAGCGGTGAGGACAGGCTTGGAAACACCATATATTTT. Full variable domain (missing parts from reference TRBV15 and TRBJ1-3): DAMVIQNPRYQVTQFGKPVTLSCSQTLNHNVMYWYQQKSSQAPKLLFHYYDKDFNNEADTPDNFQSRRPNTSFCFLDIRSPGLGDTAMYLCATSGEDRLGNTIYFGEGSWLTVV.

This clone was counted once. This chain connects TRBV5-8 to TRBJ1-1; TRBD1 agrees at 9 bases. Looked up from germline, CDR1 is SGHTS and CDR2 is YDEGEE. J was trimmed by 0 bases and V by 4 bases; bases with no gene match: 7. The CDR3 runs to 16 residues. The CDR3 region has the DNA TGTGCCAGCAGCCCAGGACAGGGGAGGATGAACACTGAAGCTTTCTTT. Encoded protein: CASSPGQGRMNTEAFF.

The chain uses TRBV29-1 and TRBJ1-2; D might be TRBD1 (6 bases). Looked up from germline, CDR1 is SQVTM and CDR2 is ANQGSEA. Deletions cut 7 bases from V and 4 bases from J, with 16 bases between. The CDR3 covers 13 residues. As DNA, the CDR3 is TGCAGCGCCCGGCCCAGGGACACCTATGGCTACACCTTC. Residues: CSARPRDTYGYTF.

V is TRBV9 and J is TRBJ1-1; no definite D call. The CDR3 consists of 15 residues. Per germline, CDR1 SGDLS and CDR2 YYNGEE. Trimming took off 0 bases at V and 1 base at J, with 10 bases between the two ends. CDR3 nucleotide sequence: TGTGCCAGCAGCGTAGGAGGAGTCGGGAACACTGAAGCTTTCTTT. Amino acid sequence: CASSVGGVGNTEAFF.

The chain combines TRBV7-9 with TRBJ2-3, with TRBD1 identical over 7 bases. The CDR3 extends over 15 amino acids. Trimming cost V 6 bases and J 0 bases; bases outside gene matches: 6. Germline assignment: CDR1 SEHNR and CDR2 FQNEAQ (reference sequence). DNA of the CDR3: TGTGCCAGCAGTCCTCGACAGGGCAGCACAGATACGCAGTATTTT. Protein product: CASSPRQGSTDTQYF. Variable domain in full (rest from reference TRBV7-9 and TRBJ2-3): DTGVSQNPRHKITKRGQNVTFRCDPISEHNRLYWYRQTLGQGPEFLTYFQNEAQLEKSRLLSDRFSAERPKGSFSTLEIQRTEQGDSAMYLCASSPRQGSTDTQYFGPGTRLTVL.

V gene TRBV7-6 combines with J gene TRBJ2-3; weak D call: TRBD2 (6 bases). The ends were cut back, 1 base at V and 0 bases at J, with 8 bases in the middle. The CDR3 runs to 15 residues. In germline, CDR1 is SGHVS, CDR2 FNYEAQ. This CDR3 is CASSLVAASTDTQYF. CDR3 nucleotide sequence: TGTGCCAGCAGCTTAGTAGCGGCTAGCACAGATACGCAGTATTTT.

The J gene is TRBJ1-1, the V gene TRBV11-1, with D maybe TRBD1 (5 bases). CDR1 and CDR2 from the germline V gene are SGHAT and FQDESV (reference sequence). CDR3 size: 15 residues. The V end lost 2 bases, the J end lost 3 bases, and 13 bases lay between the germline ends. CDR3 loop: CASSLKGRVDTEAFF. The DNA for the CDR3 is TGTGCCAGCAGCTTAAAGGGCAGGGTGGACACTGAAGCTTTCTTT. The entire variable domain, with the rest obtained from reference TRBV11-1 and TRBJ1-1, is as follows: EAEVAQSPRYKITEKSQAVAFWCDPISGHATLYWYRQILGQGPELLVQFQDESVVDDSQLPKDRFSAERLKGVDSTLKIQPAELGDSAMYLCASSLKGRVDTEAFFGQGTRLTVV.

The gene calls are TRBV9 and TRBJ1-2, with D tentatively TRBD1 (5 bases). Germline CDR1 is SGDLS and CDR2 is YYNGEE. This CDR3 spans 13 amino acids. Trimming left V 2 bases short and J 3 bases short, with 8 bases between. Here the CDR3 reads CASSVGRDYGYTF. The CDR3 DNA is TGTGCCAGCAGCGTGGGCAGGGACTATGGCTACACCTTC.

This chain joins TRBV7-2 and TRBJ2-7, with D perhaps TRBD1 or TRBD2 (5 bases each). Germline V lookup: CDR1 SGHTA, CDR2 FQGNSA. The V and J ends lost 4 bases and 2 bases respectively, with 18 bases between them. This CDR3 spans 16 amino acids. CDR3 amino acids: CASSSTGTEVTYEQYF. The CDR3 nucleotides are TGTGCCAGCAGCTCAACCGGGACGGAGGTAACCTACGAGCAGTACTTC.

The V call is TRBV11-1, the J call TRBJ2-7; TRBD2 aligns across 7 bases. Germline V lookup: CDR1 SGHAT, CDR2 FQDESV (reference sequence). This CDR3 contains 14 residues. The V and J ends lost 1 base and 1 base, in that order; junction bases with no gene match: 1. CDR3 bases: TGTGCCAGCAGCTTAGGCGGGGGATCCTACGAGCAGTACTTC. Its translation: CASSLGGGSYEQYF.

The chain carries TRBV30 and TRBJ1-2; a possible D gene is TRBD1 (5 bases). There are 13 residues in the CDR3. The V end was cut by 3 bases, the J end by 5 bases, with 13 bases between. Germline V gene lookup returns CDR1 GTSNPN and CDR2 SVGIG (reference sequence). The CDR3 spells CAWRVRGGYGYTF. The CDR3 DNA reads TGTGCCTGGAGGGTCCGGGGGGGGTATGGCTACACCTTC. Full variable domain (missing parts from reference TRBV30 and TRBJ1-2): SQTIHQWPATLVQPVGSPLSLECTVEGTSNPNLYWYRQAAGRGLQLLFYSVGIGQISSEVPQNLSASRPQDRQFILSSKKLLLSDSGFYLCAWRVRGGYGYTFGSGTRLTVV.